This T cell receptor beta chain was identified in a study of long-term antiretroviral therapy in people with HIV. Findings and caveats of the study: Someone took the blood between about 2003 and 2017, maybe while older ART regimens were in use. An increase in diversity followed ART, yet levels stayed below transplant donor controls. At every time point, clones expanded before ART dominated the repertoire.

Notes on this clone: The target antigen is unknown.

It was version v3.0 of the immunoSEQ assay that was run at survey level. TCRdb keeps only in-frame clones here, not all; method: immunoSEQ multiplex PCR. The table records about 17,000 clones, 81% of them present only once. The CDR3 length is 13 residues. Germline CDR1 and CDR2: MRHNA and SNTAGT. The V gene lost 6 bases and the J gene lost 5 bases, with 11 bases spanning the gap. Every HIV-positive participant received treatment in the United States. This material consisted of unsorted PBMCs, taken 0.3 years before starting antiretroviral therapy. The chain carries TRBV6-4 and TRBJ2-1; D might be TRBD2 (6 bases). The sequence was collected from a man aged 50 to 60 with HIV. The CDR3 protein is CASSARTNNEQFF. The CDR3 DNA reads TGTGCCAGCAGCGCGCGGACTAACAATGAGCAGTTCTTC.